This T cell receptor beta chain was obtained from a study of T cells in Graves' hyperthyroidism and ophthalmopathy. Study-level results: Classification by a 13 V-J model distinguished ophthalmopathy from stable hyperthyroidism.

Diagnosis relied on clinical symptoms, serum thyroxine and TRAb, thyroid ultrasound and orbital computed tomography. Amplification targeted TCR beta CDR3 regions from RNA transcripts. The HTBI primer set served for first-round RT-PCR of the TCR CDR3. TCRdb independently ran MiXCR on the multiplex PCR reads; one entry per CDR3 protein. The sample records 300,000 to 350,000 distinct CDR3 sequences, approximately 15% being singletons. Note on this clonotype: What it binds is unknown.

Germline assignment: CDR1 PRHDT and CDR2 FYEKMQ (reference sequence). The germline V and J ends were trimmed by 9 bases and 3 bases, with 16 bases remaining between them. The CDR3 has 14 amino acids. The sequence derives from a man under 40 with Graves' hyperthyroidism. The sample comprised blood. The chain recombines TRBV13 with TRBJ2-3, with no clear D. CDR3 bases: TGTGCCAGTCGTCGCTTAGTTAGAACAGATACGCAGTATTTT. It specifies CASRRLVRTDTQYF.